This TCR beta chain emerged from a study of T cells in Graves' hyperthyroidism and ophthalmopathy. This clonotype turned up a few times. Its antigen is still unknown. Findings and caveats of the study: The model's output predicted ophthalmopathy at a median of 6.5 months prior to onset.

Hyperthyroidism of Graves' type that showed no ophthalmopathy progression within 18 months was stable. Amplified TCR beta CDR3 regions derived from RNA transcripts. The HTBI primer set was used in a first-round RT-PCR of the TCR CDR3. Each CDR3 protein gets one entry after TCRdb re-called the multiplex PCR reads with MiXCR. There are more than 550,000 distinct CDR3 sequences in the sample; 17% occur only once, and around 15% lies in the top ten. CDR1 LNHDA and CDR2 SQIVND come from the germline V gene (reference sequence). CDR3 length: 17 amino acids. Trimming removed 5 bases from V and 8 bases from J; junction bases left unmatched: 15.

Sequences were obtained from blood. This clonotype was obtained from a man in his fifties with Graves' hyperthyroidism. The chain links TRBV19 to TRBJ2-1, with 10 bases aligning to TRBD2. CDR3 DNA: TGTGCCAGTAGTCCCGTTAGAAGAGCGGGAGGGCCCCATGAGCAGTTCTTC. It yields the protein CASSPVRRAGGPHEQFF. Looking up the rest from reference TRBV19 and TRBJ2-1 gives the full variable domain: DGGITQSPKYLFRKEGQNVTLSCEQNLNHDAMYWYRQDPGQGLRLIYYSQIVNDFQKGDIAEGYSVSREKKESFPLTVTSAQKNPTAFYLCASSPVRRAGGPHEQFFGPGTRLTVL.